These 5 T cell receptor beta chains share one sample of origin, sequenced in a study of cytomegalovirus exposure and HLA in healthy donors. PCR was performed using 60 Vbeta and 13 Jbeta primers. The protocol was immunoSEQ multiplex PCR, while the TCRdb copy is restricted to in-frame clones and leaves out a portion. The sample holds some 190,000 clones, less than 90% seen once. The sequenced material came from PBMCs. The receptors here all came from a girl between 5 and 17 years old in good health and CMV-seropositive.

This chain uses TRBV9 with TRBJ2-3; D may be TRBD2 (5 bases). The ends were cut back, 0 bases at V and 6 bases at J, with 11 bases in the middle. Germline loops: CDR1 SGDLS, CDR2 YYNGEE. This CDR3 comprises 14 residues. CDR3 sequence: CASSVVARGDTQYF. As DNA, the CDR3 is TGTGCCAGCAGCGTAGTAGCGAGAGGGGATACGCAGTATTTT.

This sequence joins TRBV5-1 and TRBJ2-5, with TRBD1 matching over 7 bases. The V gene end was trimmed by 2 bases and the J gene end by 0 bases; junction bases not matched to a gene: 7. The CDR3 consists of 16 residues. Germline V CDR1 and CDR2: SGHRS, YFSETQ. CDR3 nucleotides: TGCGCCAGCAGCTTAAACGGCAGGGGGTACCAAGAGACCCAGTACTTC. Its translation is CASSLNGRGYQETQYF.

The V gene is TRBV11-2, the J gene TRBJ1-1; tentative D call: TRBD1 (6 bases). The V gene's germline CDR1 is SGHAT and CDR2 FQNNGV. The CDR3 runs to 12 residues. V was pared by 4 bases and J by 4 bases, with 7 bases between. The CDR3 protein is CASSSQGTEAFF. The DNA for the CDR3 is TGTGCCAGCAGCTCACAGGGCACTGAAGCTTTCTTT.

The V gene is TRBV5-4, the J gene TRBJ2-5, with 15 bases fitting TRBD2. This CDR3 is 17 amino acids long. CDR1 SGHNT and CDR2 YYREEE come from the germline V gene (reference sequence). After removal of 4 bases from V and 3 bases from J, the junction contained 7 bases not matched to a gene. CDR3 nucleotides: TGTGCCAGCAGCCCTGGACTAGCGGGAGGGGGGGAAGAGACCCAGTACTTC. Protein sequence: CASSPGLAGGGEETQYF.

This sequence joins TRBV27 and TRBJ1-5, with 10 bases fitting TRBD1. V was pared by 5 bases and J by 2 bases, with 6 bases of the junction left unmatched. The CDR3 is 16 amino acids. Per germline, CDR1 MNHEY and CDR2 SMNVEV (reference sequence). The CDR3 bases are TGTGCCAGCAGTGAGGGGGACAGGGGTCGCAATCAGCCCCAGCATTTT. Amino acid sequence: CASSEGDRGRNQPQHF.